These T cell receptor beta chains were read from a single sample in a study of naive and memory T cell subsets. TCRdb analysed the 5' RACE reads with MiXCR anew, one entry per CDR3 protein. The sample includes 55,000 to 70,000 distinct CDR3 sequences, about 7% of them seen just once. These receptor sequences come from a male donor in good health. Each CDR3 is given with its conserved first and last residue.

j_call v_call cdr3_aa
TRBJ1-6 TRBV5-1 CASRPGWSYNSPLHF
TRBJ2-7 TRBV12-3/TRBV12-4 CASSRTSGPYEQYF
TRBJ1-1 TRBV10-3 CAITPGGLDTEAFF
TRBJ1-2 TRBV5-6 CASSLQGVTYGYTF
TRBJ2-1 TRBV25-1 CASSPHGTGDNEQFF
TRBJ1-5 TRBV12-3/TRBV12-4 CASSLGGGSQPQHF
TRBJ2-7 TRBV29-1 CSVEGRATDYEQYF
TRBJ1-1 TRBV3-1 CASSQAGRDAFF
TRBJ1-1 TRBV15 CATSRGQRNTEAFF
TRBJ1-1 TRBV27 CASSLGGLGTEAFF
TRBJ2-7 TRBV12-5 CASGLGTSNEQYF
TRBJ2-3 TRBV7-2 CASSLAPIDTDTQYF
TRBJ1-5 TRBV19 CASSVRDSSNQPQHF
TRBJ2-5 TRBV5-1 CASSLTSAYQETQYF
TRBJ2-5 TRBV5-6 CASSLGTSGTQYF
TRBJ2-3 TRBV3-1 CASSLLTGSRDTQYF
TRBJ1-1 TRBV6-5 CASSYRPTGAGTEAFF
TRBJ2-7 TRBV27 CASRGPNSYEQYF
TRBJ2-1 TRBV3-1 CASSQDSGSGIEQFF
TRBJ1-2 TRBV29-1 CSVAAPAGNYGYTF
TRBJ1-5 TRBV19 CATRQGNQPQHF
TRBJ1-2 TRBV3-1 CASSQEYPDGYGYTF
TRBJ2-5 TRBV3-1 CASSQGHLQETQYF
TRBJ1-2 TRBV20-1 CSAKGQDLVGYTF
TRBJ2-3 TRBV11-2 CASSEQRGGPGDTQYF
TRBJ2-1 TRBV6-6 CASSYTHPTVYNEQFF
TRBJ2-7 TRBV6-5 CASSYSANRAYEQYF
TRBJ2-1 TRBV7-9 CASSFWGLAGLSSYNEQFF
TRBJ1-1 TRBV7-9 CASSLRAENTEAFF
TRBJ2-5 TRBV7-9 CASTPPGQNTWAQYF
TRBJ2-5 TRBV6-6 CASSSQARETQYF
TRBJ2-5 TRBV12-3/TRBV12-4 CASSFRAGGRSLQETQYF
TRBJ1-6 TRBV27 CASSLRSDSYNSPLHF
TRBJ1-5 TRBV7-2 CASSLIGDQPQHF
TRBJ2-6 TRBV5-1 CASRTPGQTNSGANVLTF
TRBJ2-7 TRBV7-6 CASSLAVHSDEQYF
TRBJ2-7 TRBV16 CASSQSEGFGEQYF
TRBJ2-3 TRBV5-5 CASSSSLTSGGYTDTQYF
TRBJ2-7 TRBV20-1 CSAYDPRGEQYF
TRBJ2-7 TRBV12-3/TRBV12-4 CAGQHMTDNVSYEQYF
TRBJ2-2 TRBV15 CATSRLPGQGNTGELFF
TRBJ2-2 TRBV5-1 CASSLARHGNLAGELFF
TRBJ1-1 TRBV6-6 CASSYPGADTEAFF
TRBJ2-5 TRBV7-6 CASSLRTSGQETQYF